A single sample gave rise to the 16 T cell receptor beta chains below, sequenced in a study of early T cells in non-severe SARS-CoV-2 infection. TCRdb processed the 5' RACE reads anew with MiXCR; each CDR3 protein has one entry. This sample has 85,000 to 95,000 distinct CDR3 sequences, with around a sixth found just once. This material consisted of whole blood, taken at baseline. The source is an adult who was a healthcare worker with PCR-confirmed SARS-CoV-2 infection or an uninfected control (not recorded which).

The V gene is TRBV6-2 or TRBV6-3, the J gene TRBJ2-7; tentatively, D is TRBD2 (8 bases). From germline, CDR1 is MNHEY and CDR2 SVGEGT. The CDR3 consists of 19 residues. The V end was cut by 6 bases, the J end by 4 bases, with 31 bases between. Written as DNA, the CDR3 is TGTGCCAGCAGCTCCAGGGGGGCGCCTCGCGGGAGGACTACGTACGAGCAGTACTTC. Amino acids: CASSSRGAPRGRTTYEQYF.

This clonotype was observed a handful of times. This chain joins TRBV7-8 and TRBJ2-7; possibly TRBD2 for D (6 bases). The CDR3 spans 14 residues. Trimming shortened V by 3 bases and J by 4 bases, and 13 bases separated the two germline ends. Germline CDR1 reads SGHVS; CDR2 reads FQNEAQ. The DNA for the CDR3 is TGTGCCAGCAGCTTTTCATCCCGGGGGTACGAGCAGTACTTC. This encodes CASSFSSRGYEQYF.

This clonotype was detected a few times. The rearrangement joins TRBV9 to TRBJ1-2, with 9 nucleotides matching TRBD1. Germline V gene lookup returns CDR1 SGDLS and CDR2 YYNGEE. This CDR3 contains 15 residues. The J segment lost 8 bases and the V segment lost 4 bases, leaving 12 bases of the junction unmatched. Written as DNA, the CDR3 is TGTGCCAGCAGCCCGTCCGGGACAGGGAAGTACGGCTACACCTTC. Protein sequence: CASSPSGTGKYGYTF.

In its sample, this clonotype was seen a few times. The V gene is TRBV6-5, the J gene TRBJ1-1; 7 nucleotides align to TRBD1. Looked up from germline, CDR1 is MNHEY and CDR2 is SVGAGI. CDR3 length: 18 amino acids. Trimming at V came to 2 bases and at J to 6 bases, leaving 18 bases not matched to a gene. The CDR3 spells CASSYLPRAPEGAPEAFF. CDR3 DNA: TGTGCCAGCAGTTACCTACCTCGGGCACCGGAGGGGGCCCCTGAAGCTTTCTTT.

This clonotype was detected a few times. The chain links TRBV12-3 or TRBV12-4 to TRBJ2-6, with unresolved D. V dropped 8 bases and J dropped 0 bases, with 8 bases sitting between them. This CDR3 spans 14 amino acids. CDR3 protein: CASGLHSGANVLTF. CDR3 DNA sequence: TGTGCCAGCGGCCTTCACTCTGGGGCCAACGTCCTGACTTTC.

In this sample, this clonotype turned up many times. The chain employs TRBV12-3 or TRBV12-4 and TRBJ2-6; no reliable D call. The CDR3 is made up of 14 amino acids. The V end was cut by 3 bases, the J end by 4 bases, with 7 bases between. In nucleotides, the CDR3 is TGTGCCAGCAGTTTTGGCACAGGGGCCAACGTCCTGACTTTC. Amino acid sequence: CASSFGTGANVLTF.

V and J are TRBV5-1 and TRBJ2-2; D may be TRBD2 (6 bases). The CDR3 is 14 amino acids. Looked up from germline, CDR1 is SGHRS and CDR2 is YFSETQ. Trimming cost V 7 bases and J 7 bases, with 17 bases left between them. CDR3 DNA sequence: TGCGCCAGCTCCAATCAGGGACTCGGCGGGGAGCTGTTTTTT. It specifies CASSNQGLGGELFF.

This clonotype showed up just a few times. The chain recombines TRBV14 with TRBJ2-1; TRBD2 agrees at 9 bases. This CDR3 has 15 residues. V lost 0 bases to trimming and J lost 7 bases; unmatched junction nucleotides: 4. The germline V gene has CDR1 SGHDN and CDR2 FVKESK. CDR3: CASSQDGLALNEQFF. The CDR3 bases are TGTGCCAGCAGCCAAGATGGACTAGCGCTTAATGAGCAGTTCTTC.

This clonotype was counted only a few times. The chain is built from TRBV20-1 and TRBJ2-5; TRBD2 might be the D (5 bases). The CDR3 totals 14 residues. The germline V and J ends were trimmed by 3 bases and 1 base, with 12 bases remaining between them. Germline CDR1 and CDR2: DFQATT and SNEGSKA (reference sequence). The CDR3 spells CSASNEGSQETQYF. The DNA of the CDR3 is TGCAGTGCTAGTAATGAGGGCAGCCAAGAGACCCAGTACTTC.

This clonotype came up a few times. The J gene is TRBJ2-7, the V gene TRBV6-6, with D maybe TRBD2 (6 bases). The CDR3 has 14 amino acids. V lost 5 bases and J 2 bases, leaving 13 bases between the germline ends. The germline V gene has CDR1 MNHNY and CDR2 SVGAGI (reference sequence). CDR3 protein: CASSAGGPTYEQYF. CDR3 coding DNA: TGTGCCAGCAGTGCCGGAGGGCCGACCTACGAGCAGTACTTC.

This clonotype appeared a few times. CDR3 bases: TGTGCCAGCAGCCCGGACAGGTTCGGAAACTATGGCTACACCTTC. Translating gives CASSPDRFGNYGYTF. The chain recombines TRBV28 with TRBJ1-2; 7 nucleotides agree with TRBD1. Germline CDR1 MDHEN, CDR2 SYDVKM. The V segment lost 6 bases and the J segment 2 bases; nucleotides outside the gene matches: 9. This CDR3 spans 15 amino acids.

The chain has TRBV25-1 and TRBJ2-2; 9 bases line up with TRBD1. This CDR3 has 13 residues. The V gene end was trimmed by 6 bases and the J gene end by 13 bases; junction bases not matched to a gene: 9. The germline gives CDR1 MGHDK, CDR2 SYGVNS. In DNA form, the CDR3 reads TGTGCCAGCAGGTACAGGGGGCGGGGTGTGCTGTTTTTT. As protein: CASRYRGRGVLFF.

This clonotype has only a few counts. The chain links TRBV27 to TRBJ2-7; D uncertain. Trimming shortened V by 8 bases and J by 6 bases, and 11 bases separated the two germline ends. Germline lookup yields CDR1 MNHEY and CDR2 SMNVEV (reference sequence). The CDR3 loop spans 11 amino acids. The CDR3 loop is CASGTLGEQYF. CDR3 nucleotides: TGTGCCAGCGGTACCCTGGGCGAGCAGTACTTC.

There are many counts of this clonotype. The V gene is TRBV12-3 or TRBV12-4, the J gene TRBJ2-7; D is unclear. The CDR3 runs 13 residues. Trimming stripped 6 bases from V and 6 bases from J, with 15 bases between. The CDR3 DNA follows: TGTGCCAGCAGCTCCTTGCTCTCTGTCGAGCAGTACTTC. Residues: CASSSLLSVEQYF.

This clonotype was seen only a few times. The J gene is TRBJ1-2, the V gene TRBV7-9, with 9 bases that match TRBD1. There are 14 residues in the CDR3. CDR1 and CDR2 (germline): SEHNR, FQNEAQ (reference sequence). With V trimmed by 8 bases and J by 6 bases, 10 bases remained unmatched. CDR3 loop: CASANRDRVHGYTF. DNA of the CDR3: TGTGCCAGCGCAAACCGGGACAGGGTTCATGGCTACACCTTC.

There are many counts of this clonotype. CDR3 protein: CASSPRRLQNEKLFF. The DNA for the CDR3 is TGTGCCAGCAGTCCTCGCAGGCTCCAAAATGAAAAACTGTTTTTT. V is TRBV12-3 or TRBV12-4 and J is TRBJ1-4; D gene ambiguous. With 5 bases removed from V and 5 bases from J, the gap between germline ends came to 15 bases. This CDR3 is 15 amino acids long.